One sample yielded the 9 T cell receptor beta chains listed below, sequenced in a study of CD8 T cells in ankylosing spondylitis (dated by TCRdb to 2017 to 2019). Libraries were built with 5' RACE. TCRdb records Illumina HiSeq 2500 as the sequencer. TCRdb redid the processing of the public reads, applying fastp at Q25 and MiXCR, and retained in-frame beta chains. Merged by CDR3 protein, the rows form single entries marked with the most common genes and DNA. For this sample there are a few hundred thousand distinct CDR3 sequences; roughly 12% appear just once. The top ten constitute 8% to 9.5% of the sample. The sample consisted of blood, either unsorted or a sorted T cell fraction (not recorded which). These TCRs come from a female donor with ankylosing spondylitis or in good health (not recorded which).

This clonotype was detected ten times or more. CDR3 DNA: TGTGCCAGCAGTAGACGCCTGACAGAGACCCAGTACTTC. Protein: CASSRRLTETQYF. The rearrangement uses TRBV7-2 and TRBJ2-5; D is uncertain. This CDR3 spans 13 amino acids. Trimming took off 6 bases at V and 4 bases at J, with 12 bases between the two ends. Per germline, CDR1 SGHTA and CDR2 FQGNSA. Combining the CDR3 with reference TRBV7-2 and TRBJ2-5 gives the whole variable domain GAGVSQSPSNKVTEKGKDVELRCDPISGHTALYWYRQSLGQGLEFLIYFQGNSAPDKSGLPSDRFSAERTGGSVSTLTIQRTQQEDSAVYLCASSRRLTETQYFGPGTRLLVL.

This clonotype has only a few counts. J is TRBJ1-1 and V is TRBV2; possible D gene TRBD1, 5 bases. Trimming removed 7 bases from V and 3 bases from J, with 15 bases in between. CDR1 is SNHLY and CDR2 is FYNNEI in the germline V gene. The CDR3 extends over 14 amino acids. The CDR3 protein is CASMGDRTHTEAFF. CDR3 nucleotide sequence: TGTGCCAGCATGGGGGACCGAACTCACACTGAAGCTTTCTTT.

A remark on this clonotype: Just one base apart from a much larger clone, this may be a read error. The V gene is TRBV20-1, the J gene TRBJ2-1, with 7 bases identical to TRBD2. Germline assignment: CDR1 DFQATT and CDR2 SNEGSKA (reference sequence). The CDR3 runs 15 residues. The chain's CDR3 is CTARGGEGSYNEQFF. The CDR3 DNA reads as TGCACTGCTAGAGGAGGGGAGGGGTCCTACAATGAGCAGTTCTTC.

This clonotype came up a few times. The genes are TRBV12-3 or TRBV12-4 and TRBJ2-3, with TRBD2 identical over 7 bases. The trim removed 8 bases at V and 5 bases at J, leaving 22 bases unmatched. CDR3 length: 18 residues. The DNA of the CDR3 is TGTGCCAGCTCCTGGATGAGGGGAATAGCGAGCGGGGTAGATACGCAGTATTTT. Translating gives CASSWMRGIASGVDTQYF.

This clonotype has a count of ten or more. The chain links TRBV7-6 to TRBJ1-1; D remains ambiguous. CDR3 length equals 13 residues. Germline V gene data show CDR1 as SGHVS and CDR2 as FNYEAQ. V lost 4 bases to trimming and J lost 1 base, with 7 bases between them. The CDR3 sequence is CASSSYTNTEAFF. The CDR3 bases are TGTGCCAGCAGCTCATACACGAACACTGAAGCTTTCTTT.

The rearrangement links TRBV20-1 to TRBJ1-4, with a tentative D call TRBD1 (5 bases). Per germline, CDR1 DFQATT and CDR2 SNEGSKA (reference sequence). The CDR3 sequence is 17 residues long. With 3 bases removed from V and 3 bases from J, the gap between germline ends came to 20 bases. This CDR3 is CSASRDGYGASNEKLFF. DNA for the CDR3: TGCAGTGCTAGCCGGGACGGATATGGGGCGTCTAATGAAAAACTGTTTTTT.

The chain couples TRBV20-1 to TRBJ2-3; the D gene is possibly TRBD1 (5 bases). The germline V and J ends were trimmed by 5 bases and 0 bases, with 15 bases remaining between them. The CDR3 has 15 amino acids. The germline CDR1 and CDR2 sequences are DFQATT and SNEGSKA (reference sequence). Here the CDR3 DNA reads TGCAGTGCTCTGGGGCTAGGGCGTAGCACAGATACGCAGTATTTT. It codes for CSALGLGRSTDTQYF.

This clonotype was detected ten times or more. The gene calls are TRBV20-1 and TRBJ2-7; D gene ambiguous. Trimming pared 1 base from V and 0 bases from J, leaving 10 bases between. Per the germline V gene, CDR1 is DFQATT and CDR2 is SNEGSKA (reference sequence). The CDR3 contains 14 residues. Written as DNA, the CDR3 is TGCAGTGCTAGAGTAGGTACGGTCTCCTACGAGCAGTACTTC. Translation: CSARVGTVSYEQYF.

This clonotype occurred many times. The chain combines TRBV5-1 with TRBJ1-4, with D hard to call. The CDR3 has 14 amino acids. Germline-derived CDR1 and CDR2 are SGHRS and YFSETQ. V was clipped by 4 bases and J by 7 bases, with 14 bases between them. The CDR3 DNA is TGCGCCAGCAGCCTTGGCAGCGGGAGTGAAAAACTGTTTTTT. The encoded protein is CASSLGSGSEKLFF.